This TCR beta chain was recovered during a study of T cells in Graves' hyperthyroidism and ophthalmopathy. Study summary: Blood was drawn when the patient was first diagnosed and still untreated.

Losses at the gene ends were 5 bases for V and 6 bases for J; bases not matched to a gene: 1. Looked up from germline, CDR1 is SGHTA and CDR2 is FQGNSA. The CDR3 is 13 residues long. From RNA transcripts, TCR beta CDR3 regions were amplified. First-round RT-PCR with HTBI primers amplified the TCR CDR3 region. TCRdb analysed the multiplex PCR reads with MiXCR anew, one entry per CDR3 protein. This table holds about 59,000 distinct CDR3 sequences, around 50% found once. PBMCs stemmed from less than 13 ml fresh peripheral blood. The origin of this receptor is a woman in her sixties with Graves' ophthalmopathy. Sequenced input: blood. The rearrangement joins TRBV7-2 to TRBJ1-2; 12 bases map to TRBD1. The CDR3 sequence is CASSRDRGHGYTF. In DNA, the CDR3 is TGTGCCAGCAGCCGGGACAGGGGGCATGGCTACACCTTC.